These 3 T cell receptor beta chains were all obtained from the same sample, sequenced in a study of identical twins. One entry per CDR3 protein, called by TCRdb with MiXCR from the 5' RACE reads. The sample has approximately 690,000 distinct CDR3 sequences; 5.5% to 6.5% are singletons. Material for sequencing was naive T cells sorted from blood. All receptors come from a man aged 18 to 29 in good health.

CDR3 nucleotide sequence: TGTGCCAGCAGTGAAGTTCGGGGGGTTTACGAGCAGTACTTC. This encodes CASSEVRGVYEQYF. The rearrangement joins TRBV6-1 to TRBJ2-7, with 7 bases aligning to TRBD2. CDR3 length: 14 amino acids. J was trimmed by 4 bases and V by 1 base; bases with no gene match: 4. Germline V lookup: CDR1 MNHNS, CDR2 SASEGT.

This clonotype was counted a few times. The chain has TRBV5-1 and TRBJ1-4; possible D gene TRBD1, 5 bases. V gave up 4 bases and J gave up 4 bases, with 23 bases separating them. Germline CDR1 is SGHRS and CDR2 is YFSETQ. This CDR3 comprises 18 residues. The DNA of the CDR3 is TGCGCCAGCAGCGGAACCTCCGGGACGCAGCAGGTTAATGAAAAACTGTTTTTT. The encoded protein is CASSGTSGTQQVNEKLFF. Using reference TRBV5-1 and TRBJ1-4 for the parts outside the CDR3, the full variable domain is KAGVTQTPRYLIKTRGQQVTLSCSPISGHRSVSWYQQTPGQGLQFLFEYFSETQRNKGNFPGRFSGRQFSNSRSEMNVSTLELGDSALYLCASSGTSGTQQVNEKLFFGSGTQLSVL.

This clonotype was picked up a small number of times. The chain employs TRBV6-5 and TRBJ2-1; 9 bases agree with TRBD1. Germline V gene sequence: CDR1 MNHEY, CDR2 SVGAGI. This CDR3 spans 17 amino acids. V dropped 4 bases and J dropped 7; count of bases not matched to a gene: 14. CDR3 protein: CASSSQPGQGFSNEQFF. The CDR3 bases are TGTGCCAGCAGTTCCCAACCGGGACAGGGATTTTCAAATGAGCAGTTCTTC.